This TCR beta chain appears in the sequencing data of a study of blood T cell repertoires in COVID-19. For the study at large: Collection of acute and convalescent COVID-19 samples took place in the United States, Italy and Spain. The analysed material was cDNA or gDNA that came from T cells, B-cell-depleted T cells, or PBMCs.

Original processing notes: Quantification of nucleated cells was approximated via reference gene primer amplification. Measured with immunoSEQ multiplex PCR; TCRdb has only the in-frame clones, and not every one. D and trimming come from the DNA, and the V and J calls and clone size come from that table. The table has just over 150,000 clones, approximately 82% seen once; the top ten hold approximately 21%. In germline, CDR1 is SGHKS, CDR2 YYEKEE (reference sequence). CDR3 size: 15 residues. The trim removed 4 bases at V and 6 bases at J, leaving 13 bases unmatched. The sequence was collected from a woman older than 75 with acute or convalescent COVID-19. J is TRBJ2-7 and V is TRBV5-5, with TRBD1 matching over 7 bases. Sequencing was carried out using peripheral blood. CDR3 protein: CASSRSTGTAGEQYF. The CDR3 nucleotides are TGTGCCAGCAGCCGTTCGACAGGGACAGCTGGCGAGCAGTACTTC.